This T cell receptor (beta chain) was captured in a study of T cell responses to AZD1222 COVID-19 vaccine. Study findings and constraints: The span of vaccine-associated CD4 TCRs extended across spike, with dominance at 160-218 and 743-854. Donors were largely white British and mainly female; clonal diversity was possibly underestimated.

This clone appeared once. As yet, its antigen is unknown. Looked up from germline, CDR1 is SGHNT and CDR2 is YYREEE (reference sequence). V lost 3 bases to trimming and J lost 4 bases; unmatched junction nucleotides: 6. This CDR3 spans 16 amino acids. Using immunoSEQ multiplex PCR, the repertoire was profiled, and TCRdb retains in-frame clones only, with some absent. The sample records about 110,000 clones, approximately 92% being singletons. The rearrangement joins TRBV5-4 to TRBJ2-5; 13 bases are a match to TRBD2. The origin of this receptor is an adult who received the AZD1222 COVID-19 vaccine. This material consisted of peripheral blood, taken 28 days after the second AZD1222 dose. The CDR3 bases are TGTGCCAGCAGCTCCGGTACTAGCGGGGGGGCAGAGACCCAGTACTTC. The encoded protein is CASSSGTSGGAETQYF.